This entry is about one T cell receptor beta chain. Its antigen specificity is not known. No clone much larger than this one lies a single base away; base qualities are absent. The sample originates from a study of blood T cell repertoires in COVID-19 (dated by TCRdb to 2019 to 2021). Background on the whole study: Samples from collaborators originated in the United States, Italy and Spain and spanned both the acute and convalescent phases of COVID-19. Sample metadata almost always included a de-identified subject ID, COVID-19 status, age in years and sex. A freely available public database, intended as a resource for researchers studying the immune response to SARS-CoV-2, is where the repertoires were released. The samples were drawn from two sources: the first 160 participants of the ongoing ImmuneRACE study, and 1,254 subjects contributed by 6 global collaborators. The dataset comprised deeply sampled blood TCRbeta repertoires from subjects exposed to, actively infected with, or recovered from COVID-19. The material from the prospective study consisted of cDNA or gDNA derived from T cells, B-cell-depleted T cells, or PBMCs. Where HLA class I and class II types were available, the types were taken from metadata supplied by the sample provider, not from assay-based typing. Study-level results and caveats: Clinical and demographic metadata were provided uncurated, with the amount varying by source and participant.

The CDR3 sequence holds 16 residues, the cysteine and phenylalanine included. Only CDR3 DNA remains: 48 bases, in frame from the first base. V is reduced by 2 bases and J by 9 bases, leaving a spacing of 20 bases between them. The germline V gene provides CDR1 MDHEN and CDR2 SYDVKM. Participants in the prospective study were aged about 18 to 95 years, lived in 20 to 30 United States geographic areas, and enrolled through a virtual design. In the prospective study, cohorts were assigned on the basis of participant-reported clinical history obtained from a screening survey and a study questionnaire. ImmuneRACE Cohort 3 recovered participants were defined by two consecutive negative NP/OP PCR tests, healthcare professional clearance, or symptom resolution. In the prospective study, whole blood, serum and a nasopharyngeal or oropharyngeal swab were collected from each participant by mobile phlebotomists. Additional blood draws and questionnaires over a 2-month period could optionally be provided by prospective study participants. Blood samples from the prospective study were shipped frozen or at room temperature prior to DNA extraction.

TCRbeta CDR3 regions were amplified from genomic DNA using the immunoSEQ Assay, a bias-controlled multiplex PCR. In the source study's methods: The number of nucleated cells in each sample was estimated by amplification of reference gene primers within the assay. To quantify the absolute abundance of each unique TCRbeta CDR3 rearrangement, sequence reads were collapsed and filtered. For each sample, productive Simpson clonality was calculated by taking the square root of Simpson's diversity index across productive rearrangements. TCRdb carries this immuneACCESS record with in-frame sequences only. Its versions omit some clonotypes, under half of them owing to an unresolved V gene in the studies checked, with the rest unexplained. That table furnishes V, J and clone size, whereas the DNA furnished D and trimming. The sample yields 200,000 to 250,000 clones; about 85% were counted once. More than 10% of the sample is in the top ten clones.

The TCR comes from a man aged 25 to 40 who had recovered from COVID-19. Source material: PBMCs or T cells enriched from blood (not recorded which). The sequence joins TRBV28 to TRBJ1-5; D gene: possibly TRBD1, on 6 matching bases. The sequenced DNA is TGTGCCAGCAGTTTAGGGGACACGGTGTTCGATCGGCCCCAGCATTTT. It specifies CASSLGDTVFDRPQHF.